This T cell receptor beta chain appears in the sequencing data of a study of T cell responses to AZD1222 COVID-19 vaccine. Data came from immunoSEQ multiplex PCR; TCRdb stores just in-frame clones and leaves some out. This table holds 150,000 to 200,000 clones, around 90% found once. Note on this clone: Its matching antigen is unknown. The germline gene is not matched at one end of the junction; a read error may be the cause.

Whole-study results and caveats: CD4 TCRs linked to vaccination spanned spike, dominating at 160-218 and 743-854. Most donors were white British, females outnumbered males, and clonal diversity was possibly underestimated. Following two doses of AZD1222, Spike-specific TCR breadth and depth rose. Epitopes outside B.1.351 and B.1.1.7 mutated regions reportedly drew nearly half of spike TCRs.

This CDR3 comprises 13 residues. CDR1 and CDR2 from the germline V gene are SSHAT and FNYEAQ (reference sequence). The receptor was derived from an adult who received the AZD1222 COVID-19 vaccine. Sequences were derived from peripheral blood, sampled 28 days after the second AZD1222 dose. The chain couples TRBV7-7 to TRBJ2-5, with TRBD1 matching 7 bases. In DNA form, the CDR3 reads TGTGCTAGCAGCAGCGGCAGGGGGGAGACCCAGTACTTC. It yields the protein CASSSGRGETQYF.